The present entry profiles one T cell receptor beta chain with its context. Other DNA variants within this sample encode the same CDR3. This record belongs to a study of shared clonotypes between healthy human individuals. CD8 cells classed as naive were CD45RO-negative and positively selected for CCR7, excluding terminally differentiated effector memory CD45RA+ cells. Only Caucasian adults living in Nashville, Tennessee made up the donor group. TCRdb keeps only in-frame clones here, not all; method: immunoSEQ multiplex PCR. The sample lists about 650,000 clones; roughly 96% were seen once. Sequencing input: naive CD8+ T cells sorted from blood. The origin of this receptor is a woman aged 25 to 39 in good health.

The CDR3 DNA is TGTGCCAGCAGTTCGGGGGTAGGCTATGGCTACACCTTC. Residues: CASSSGVGYGYTF. This rearrangement joins TRBV27 to TRBJ1-2; tentatively, D is TRBD1 (5 bases). This CDR3 spans 13 amino acids. Trimming removed 4 bases from V and 4 bases from J, with 10 bases in between. Germline assignment: CDR1 MNHEY and CDR2 SMNVEV (reference sequence).